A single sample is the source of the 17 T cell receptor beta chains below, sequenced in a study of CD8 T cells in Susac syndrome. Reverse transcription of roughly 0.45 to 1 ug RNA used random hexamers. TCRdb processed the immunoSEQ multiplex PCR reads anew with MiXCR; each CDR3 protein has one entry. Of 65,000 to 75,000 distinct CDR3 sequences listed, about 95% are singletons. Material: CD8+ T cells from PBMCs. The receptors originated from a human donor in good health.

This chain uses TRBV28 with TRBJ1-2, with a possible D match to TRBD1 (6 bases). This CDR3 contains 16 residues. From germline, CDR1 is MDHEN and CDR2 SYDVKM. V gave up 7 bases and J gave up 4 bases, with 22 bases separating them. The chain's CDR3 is CASTQTGASFGYGYTF. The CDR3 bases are TGTGCCAGCACCCAGACAGGCGCCAGCTTCGGCTATGGCTACACCTTC.

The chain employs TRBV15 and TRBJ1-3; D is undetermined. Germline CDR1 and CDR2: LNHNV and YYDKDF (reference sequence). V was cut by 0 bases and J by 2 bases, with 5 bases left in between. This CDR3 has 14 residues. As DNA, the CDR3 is TGTGCCACCAGCAGAGAAAGGCCTGGAAACACCATATATTTT. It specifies CATSRERPGNTIYF.

The CDR3 sequence: CASSQDGSGANVLTF. In DNA, the CDR3 is TGCGCCAGCAGCCAAGATGGCTCTGGGGCCAACGTCCTGACTTTC. This rearrangement joins TRBV4-3 to TRBJ2-6; D not certain. Germline CDR1 and CDR2: LGHNA and YSLEER. The CDR3 runs to 15 residues. Trimming removed 0 bases from V and 0 bases from J, with 3 bases in between.

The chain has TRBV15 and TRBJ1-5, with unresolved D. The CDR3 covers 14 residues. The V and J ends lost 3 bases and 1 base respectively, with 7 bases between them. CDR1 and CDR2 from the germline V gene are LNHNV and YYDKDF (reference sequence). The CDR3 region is CATSREVSNQPQHF. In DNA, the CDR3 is TGTGCCACCAGCAGGGAAGTGAGCAATCAGCCCCAGCATTTT.

CDR3 sequence: CASSPLNEKLFF. The CDR3 nucleotides read TGTGCCAGCAGCCCGCTTAATGAAAAACTGTTTTTT. The gene calls are TRBV5-6 and TRBJ1-4, with D unresolved. V gave up 4 bases and J gave up 4 bases, with 5 bases separating them. Germline CDR1 reads SGHDT; CDR2 reads YYEEEE. This CDR3 region has 12 residues. Using reference TRBV5-6 and TRBJ1-4 for the parts outside the CDR3, the full variable domain is DAGVTQSPTHLIKTRGQQVTLRCSPKSGHDTVSWYQQALGQGPQFIFQYYEEEERQRGNFPDRFSGHQFPNYSSELNVNALLLGDSALYLCASSPLNEKLFFGSGTQLSVL.

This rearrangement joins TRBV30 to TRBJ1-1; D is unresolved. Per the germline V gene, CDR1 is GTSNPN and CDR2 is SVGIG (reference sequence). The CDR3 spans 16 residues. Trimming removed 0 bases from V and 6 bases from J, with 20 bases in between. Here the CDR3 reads CAWSVSREIHRPEAFF. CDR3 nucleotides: TGTGCCTGGAGTGTGAGTCGCGAGATCCACCGCCCTGAAGCTTTCTTT.

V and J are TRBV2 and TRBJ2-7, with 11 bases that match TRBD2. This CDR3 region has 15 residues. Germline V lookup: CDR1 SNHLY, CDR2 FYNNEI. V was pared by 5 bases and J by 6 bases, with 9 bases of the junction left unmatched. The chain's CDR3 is CASSPTSGDPTEQYF. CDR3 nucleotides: TGTGCCAGCAGTCCGACTAGCGGGGACCCAACCGAGCAGTACTTC.

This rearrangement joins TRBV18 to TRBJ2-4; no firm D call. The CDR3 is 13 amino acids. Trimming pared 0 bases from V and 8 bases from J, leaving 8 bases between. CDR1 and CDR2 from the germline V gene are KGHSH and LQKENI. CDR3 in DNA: TGTGCCAGCTCACCACCCCTTAGGGACATTCAGTACTTC. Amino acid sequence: CASSPPLRDIQYF.

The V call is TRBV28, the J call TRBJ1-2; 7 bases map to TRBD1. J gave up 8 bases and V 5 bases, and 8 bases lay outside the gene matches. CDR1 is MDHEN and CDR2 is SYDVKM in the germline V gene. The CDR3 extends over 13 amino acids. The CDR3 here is CASSLGQDEGYTF. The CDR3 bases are TGTGCCAGCAGTCTTGGACAGGATGAGGGCTACACCTTC.

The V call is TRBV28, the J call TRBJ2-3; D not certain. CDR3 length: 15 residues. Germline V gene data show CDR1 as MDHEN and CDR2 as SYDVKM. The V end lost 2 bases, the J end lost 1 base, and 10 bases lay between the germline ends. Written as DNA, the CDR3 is TGTGCCAGCAGTTTAGCTCCCCTGGGCACAGATACGCAGTATTTT. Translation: CASSLAPLGTDTQYF.

The CDR3 DNA reads TGTGCCAGCAGCCAACAGGGGGAGGACACTGAAGCTTTCTTT. Amino acid sequence: CASSQQGEDTEAFF. The chain joins TRBV4-2 to TRBJ1-1; the match to TRBD1 covers 7 bases. The CDR3 consists of 14 residues. V lost 2 bases to trimming and J lost 3 bases; unmatched junction nucleotides: 3. Germline lookup yields CDR1 LGHNA and CDR2 YNFKEQ.

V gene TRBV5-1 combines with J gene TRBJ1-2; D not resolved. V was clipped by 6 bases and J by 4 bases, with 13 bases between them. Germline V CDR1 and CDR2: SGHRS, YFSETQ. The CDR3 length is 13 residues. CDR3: CASTPEATYGYTF. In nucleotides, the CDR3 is TGCGCCAGCACGCCGGAGGCGACCTATGGCTACACCTTC. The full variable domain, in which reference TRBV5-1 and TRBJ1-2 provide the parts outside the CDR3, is KAGVTQTPRYLIKTRGQQVTLSCSPISGHRSVSWYQQTPGQGLQFLFEYFSETQRNKGNFPGRFSGRQFSNSRSEMNVSTLELGDSALYLCASTPEATYGYTFGSGTRLTVV.

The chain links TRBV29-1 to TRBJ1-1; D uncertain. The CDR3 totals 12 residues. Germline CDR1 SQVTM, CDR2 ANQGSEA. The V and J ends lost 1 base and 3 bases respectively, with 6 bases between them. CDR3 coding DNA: TGCAGCGTTGAAGGGGCGGACACTGAAGCTTTCTTT. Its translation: CSVEGADTEAFF.

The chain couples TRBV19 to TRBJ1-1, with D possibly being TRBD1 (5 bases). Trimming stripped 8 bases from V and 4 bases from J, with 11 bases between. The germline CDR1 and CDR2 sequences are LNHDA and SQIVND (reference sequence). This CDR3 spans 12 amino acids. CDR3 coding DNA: TGTGCCAGTGTTCAGGGCGGCACTGAAGCTTTCTTT. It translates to CASVQGGTEAFF.

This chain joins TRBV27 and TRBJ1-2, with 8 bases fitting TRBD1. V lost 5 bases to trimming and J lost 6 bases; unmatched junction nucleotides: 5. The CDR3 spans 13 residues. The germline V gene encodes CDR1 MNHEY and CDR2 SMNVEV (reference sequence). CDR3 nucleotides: TGTGCCAGCAGTACGACAGGGGTGGATGGCTACACCTTC. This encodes CASSTTGVDGYTF.

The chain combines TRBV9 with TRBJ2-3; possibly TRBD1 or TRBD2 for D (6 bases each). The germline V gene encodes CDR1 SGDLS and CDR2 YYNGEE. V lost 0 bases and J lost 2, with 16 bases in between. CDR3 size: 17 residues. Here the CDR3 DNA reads TGTGCCAGCAGCGTAGCTAACGGGGGCTACTTCACAGATACGCAGTATTTT. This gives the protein CASSVANGGYFTDTQYF.

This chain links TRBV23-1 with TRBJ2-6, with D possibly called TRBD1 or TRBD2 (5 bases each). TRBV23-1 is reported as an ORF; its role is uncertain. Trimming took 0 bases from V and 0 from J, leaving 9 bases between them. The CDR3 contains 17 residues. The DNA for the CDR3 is TGCGCCAGCAGTCAATCAGAGGGGAGCTCTGGGGCCAACGTCCTGACTTTC. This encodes CASSQSEGSSGANVLTF.